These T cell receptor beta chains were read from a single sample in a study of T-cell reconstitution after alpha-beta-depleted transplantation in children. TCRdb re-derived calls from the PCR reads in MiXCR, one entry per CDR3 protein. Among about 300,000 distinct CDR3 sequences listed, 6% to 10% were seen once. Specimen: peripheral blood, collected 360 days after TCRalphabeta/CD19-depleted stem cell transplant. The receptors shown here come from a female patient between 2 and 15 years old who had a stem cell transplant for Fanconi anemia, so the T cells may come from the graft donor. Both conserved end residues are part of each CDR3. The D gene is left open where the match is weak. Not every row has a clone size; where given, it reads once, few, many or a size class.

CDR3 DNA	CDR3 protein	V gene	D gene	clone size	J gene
TGCGCCAGCAGCAAGGCTTCCGGGACAGGACTTTCCGCGAACACCGGGGAGCTGTTTTTT	CASSKASGTGLSANTGELFF	TRBV5-1	TRBD1	many	TRBJ2-2
TGTGCCAGCAAGAAATGGGGTGATAGCAATCAGCCCCAGCATTTT	CASKKWGDSNQPQHF	TRBV27	.	.	TRBJ1-5
TGTGCCTGCCTTTCGGGGGAAACCGGGGAGCTGTTTTTT	CACLSGETGELFF	TRBV6-6	.	many	TRBJ2-2
TGTGCCAGCATGGGCCAGAACACTGAAGCTTTCTTT	CASMGQNTEAFF	TRBV25-1	.	few	TRBJ1-1
TGTGCCAGCAGTCCAAGCTCCGGGGGGCAAGGTGGCTACACCTTC	CASSPSSGGQGGYTF	TRBV6-1	.	many	TRBJ1-2
TGTGCCATCAGTGAGTCCGCAGACTTAGCCAAAAACATTCAGTACTTC	CAISESADLAKNIQYF	TRBV10-3	.	many	TRBJ2-4
TGTGCCAGTTTGGGTGGTGGTGTTAAAGTGACTGAAGCTTTCTTT	CASLGGGVKVTEAFF	TRBV27	.	many	TRBJ1-1
TGTGCCAGCAGTGAATGGGCAGGGAATCAGCCCCAGCATTTT	CASSEWAGNQPQHF	TRBV2	.	.	TRBJ1-5
TGCGCCAGCAAGGGACTAGCGGGGAGAGATACGCAGTATTTT	CASKGLAGRDTQYF	TRBV5-1	TRBD2	many	TRBJ2-3
TGTGCCAGCAGTCCGCCGGGACTAGCGGTCAATGAGCAGTTCTTC	CASSPPGLAVNEQFF	TRBV28	TRBD2	many	TRBJ2-1
TGTGCCAGCACAACCGGGCCAGGCAATCAGCCCCAGCATTTT	CASTTGPGNQPQHF	TRBV6-2/TRBV6-3	.	.	TRBJ1-5
TGTGCCAGCAGTGAACTGCCTATGGATACAGGGGGCCATGTGGCCCAGCATTTT	CASSELPMDTGGHVAQHF	TRBV6-1	TRBD1	few	TRBJ1-5
TGCAGTGCTAGAGATCGCTGGGGCTACACAGATACGCAGTATTTT	CSARDRWGYTDTQYF	TRBV20-1	.	few	TRBJ2-3
TGCAGCACGAAGACAGTCGGTGAAAAACTGTTTTTT	CSTKTVGEKLFF	TRBV29-1	.	many	TRBJ1-4
TGCAGTGCTAGTGCCCCGAACACTGAAGCTTTCTTT	CSASAPNTEAFF	TRBV20-1	.	many	TRBJ1-1